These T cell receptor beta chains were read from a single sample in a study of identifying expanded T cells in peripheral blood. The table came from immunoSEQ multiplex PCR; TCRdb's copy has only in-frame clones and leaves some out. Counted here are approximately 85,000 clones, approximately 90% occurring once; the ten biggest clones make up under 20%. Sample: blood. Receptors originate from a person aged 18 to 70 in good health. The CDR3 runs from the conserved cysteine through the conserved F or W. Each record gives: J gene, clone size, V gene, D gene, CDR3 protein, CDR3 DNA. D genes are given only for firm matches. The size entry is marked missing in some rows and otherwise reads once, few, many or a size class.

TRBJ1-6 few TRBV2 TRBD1 CASRTGRRNSPLHF TGTGCCAGCAGGACAGGGAGACGTAATTCACCCCTCCACTTT
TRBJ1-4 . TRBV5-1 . CASHDPQGSNEKLFF TGCGCCAGCCATGACCCCCAGGGGTCGAATGAAAAACTGTTTTTT
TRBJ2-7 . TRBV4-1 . CASSQVQGLYEQYF TGCGCCAGCAGCCAAGTTCAGGGTTTGTACGAGCAGTACTTC
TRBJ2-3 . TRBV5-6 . CASSLGWAQYF TGTGCCAGCAGCTTGGGGTGGGCGCAGTATTTT
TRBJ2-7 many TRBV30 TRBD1 CAYNRDSYEQYF TGTGCCTACAACCGGGACAGCTACGAGCAGTACTTC
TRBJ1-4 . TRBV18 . CASSPPRGLATNEKLFF TGTGCCAGCTCACCTCCGCGGGGGCTTGCAACTAATGAAAAACTGTTTTTT
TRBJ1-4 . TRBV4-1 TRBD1 CASSQDWGQGEEKLFF TGCGCCAGCAGCCAAGATTGGGGACAGGGAGAGGAAAAACTGTTTTTT
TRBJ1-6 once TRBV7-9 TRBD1 CASSLTGVDSPLHF TGTGCCAGCAGTTTGACAGGGGTAGATTCACCCCTCCACTTT
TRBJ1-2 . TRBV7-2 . CASSLSGVIANYGYTF TGTGCCAGCAGCCTATCAGGGGTTATAGCTAACTATGGCTACACCTTC
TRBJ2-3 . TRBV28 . CASSSLSPANTQYF TGTGCCAGCAGTTCCTTATCCCCGGCAAATACGCAGTATTTT
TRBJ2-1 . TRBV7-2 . CASIRGQGMNNEQFF TGTGCCAGCATTAGGGGCCAGGGAATGAACAATGAGCAGTTCTTC
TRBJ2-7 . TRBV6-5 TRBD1 CASKGTGIYEQYF TGTGCCAGCAAAGGGACAGGGATCTACGAGCAGTACTTC
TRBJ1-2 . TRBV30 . CAWSVRLGGGYTF TGTGCCTGGAGTGTGCGTCTCGGGGGTGGCTACACCTTC
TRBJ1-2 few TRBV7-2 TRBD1 CASSKQGSISNYGYTF TGTGCCAGCAGCAAACAGGGGTCAATATCTAACTATGGCTACACCTTC
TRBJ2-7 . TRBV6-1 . CASSERRGGAGRFPVGNEQYF TGTGCCAGCAGTGAACGGAGAGGAGGGGCGGGAAGATTTCCCGTGGGGAACGAGCAGTACTTC
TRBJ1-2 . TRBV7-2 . CASSLGVQGSYGYTF TGTGCCAGCAGCTTAGGGGTCCAGGGTAGCTATGGCTACACCTTC
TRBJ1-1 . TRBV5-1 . CASSLAIENTEAFF TGCGCCAGCAGCTTGGCCATTGAGAACACTGAAGCTTTCTTT
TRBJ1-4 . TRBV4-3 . CASSQVPAANEKLFF TGCGCCAGCAGCCAAGTTCCGGCGGCGAATGAAAAACTGTTTTTT
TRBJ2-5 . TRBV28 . CASSSITGLGETQYF TGTGCCAGCAGCTCCATCACAGGGTTGGGTGAGACCCAGTACTTC
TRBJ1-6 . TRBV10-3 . CAIAGGIGNSPLHF TGTGCCATCGCTGGAGGGATCGGTAATTCACCCCTCCACTTT
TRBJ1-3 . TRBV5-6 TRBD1 CASSLDGQGIGNTIYF TGTGCCAGCAGCTTGGACGGACAGGGAATAGGAAACACCATATATTTT
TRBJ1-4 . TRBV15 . CATSRGGLGEKLFF TGTGCCACCAGCAGGGGCGGTTTAGGTGAAAAACTGTTTTTT
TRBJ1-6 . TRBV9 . CASSVRAGNSPLHF TGTGCCAGCAGCGTAAGGGCCGGAAATTCACCCCTCCACTTT
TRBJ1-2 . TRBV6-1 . CASRTGTAYGYTF TGTGCCAGCAGAACCGGGACGGCCTATGGCTACACCTTC
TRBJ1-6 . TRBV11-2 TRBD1 CASSAGQGKSPLHF TGTGCCAGCAGCGCCGGACAGGGTAAATCACCCCTCCACTTT
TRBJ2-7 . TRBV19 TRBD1 CASSKAGGYEQYF TGTGCCAGTAGTAAGGCAGGGGGCTACGAGCAGTACTTC
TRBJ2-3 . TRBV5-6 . CASSFRQLFSTDTQYF TGTGCCAGCAGCTTTCGTCAGCTCTTCAGCACAGATACGCAGTATTTT
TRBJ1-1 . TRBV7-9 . CASSLEGNTEAFF TGTGCCAGCAGCTTAGAGGGGAACACTGAAGCTTTCTTT
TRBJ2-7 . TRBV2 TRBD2 CASSDSGSGRGYEQYF TGTGCCAGCAGTGATTCCGGTAGCGGGAGGGGCTACGAGCAGTACTTC
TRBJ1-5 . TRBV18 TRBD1 CASSPPNGQAQHF TGTGCCAGCTCACCACCGAATGGACAGGCCCAGCATTTT
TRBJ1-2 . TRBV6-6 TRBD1 CASTPLVTGTGVGYTF TGTGCCAGCACTCCACTCGTAACCGGGACAGGGGTTGGCTACACCTTC
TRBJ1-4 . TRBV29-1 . CSVADLYEKLFF TGCAGCGTTGCGGACCTTTATGAAAAACTGTTTTTT
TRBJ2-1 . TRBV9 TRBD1 CASSVQQGSYNEQFF TGTGCCAGCAGCGTTCAACAGGGGTCCTACAATGAGCAGTTCTTC
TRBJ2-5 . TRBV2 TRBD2 CASSGISAGGRETQYF TGTGCCAGCAGTGGGATCTCGGCGGGGGGGCGAGAGACCCAGTACTTC
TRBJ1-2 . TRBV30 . CAWRPRGHYGYTF TGTGCCTGGAGACCGCGGGGACACTATGGCTACACCTTC
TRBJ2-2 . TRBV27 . CASSRSRTGELFF TGTGCCAGCAGTAGAAGTAGAACCGGGGAGCTGTTTTTT
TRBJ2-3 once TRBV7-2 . CASSLVGQGGDTQYF TGTGCCAGCAGCTTAGTGGGGCAGGGTGGGGATACGCAGTATTTT
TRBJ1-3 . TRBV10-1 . CASRASAMASGNTIYF TGCGCCAGCAGAGCGTCCGCTATGGCCTCTGGAAACACCATATATTTT
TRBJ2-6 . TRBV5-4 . CASSWGAAGANVLTF TGTGCCAGCAGCTGGGGGGCGGCTGGGGCCAACGTCCTGACTTTC
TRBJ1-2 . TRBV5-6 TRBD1 CASSLDRGPPNYGYTF TGTGCCAGCAGCTTGGACAGGGGGCCACCTAACTATGGCTACACCTTC